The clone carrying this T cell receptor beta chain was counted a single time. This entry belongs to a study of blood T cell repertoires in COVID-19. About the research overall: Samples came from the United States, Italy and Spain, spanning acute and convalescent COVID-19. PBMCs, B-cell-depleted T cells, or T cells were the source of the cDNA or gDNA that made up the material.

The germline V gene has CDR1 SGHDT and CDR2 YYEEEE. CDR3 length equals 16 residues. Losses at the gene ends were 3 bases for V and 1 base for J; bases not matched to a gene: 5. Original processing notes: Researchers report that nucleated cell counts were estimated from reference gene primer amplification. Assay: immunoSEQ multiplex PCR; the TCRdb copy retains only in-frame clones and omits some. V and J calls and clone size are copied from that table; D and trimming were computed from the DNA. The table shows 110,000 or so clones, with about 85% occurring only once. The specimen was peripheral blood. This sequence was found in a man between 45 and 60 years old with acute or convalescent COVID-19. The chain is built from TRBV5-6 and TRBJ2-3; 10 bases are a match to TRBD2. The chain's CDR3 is CASSSLLAGGTDTQYF. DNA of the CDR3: TGTGCCAGCAGCTCCCTTCTAGCGGGGGGCACAGATACGCAGTATTTT.